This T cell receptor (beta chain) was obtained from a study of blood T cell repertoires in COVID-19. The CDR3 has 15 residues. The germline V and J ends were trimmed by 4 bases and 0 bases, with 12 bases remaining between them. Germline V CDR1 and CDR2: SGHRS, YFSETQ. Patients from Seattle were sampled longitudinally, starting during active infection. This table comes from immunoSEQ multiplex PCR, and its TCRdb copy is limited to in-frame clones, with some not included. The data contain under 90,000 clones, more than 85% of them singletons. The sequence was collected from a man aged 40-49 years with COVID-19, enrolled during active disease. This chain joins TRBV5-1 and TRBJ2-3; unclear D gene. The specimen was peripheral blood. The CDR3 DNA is TGCGCCAGCAGCCCGGGTGCGACTAGCACAGATACGCAGTATTTT. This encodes CASSPGATSTDTQYF. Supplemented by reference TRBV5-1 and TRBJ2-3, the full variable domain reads KAGVTQTPRYLIKTRGQQVTLSCSPISGHRSVSWYQQTPGQGLQFLFEYFSETQRNKGNFPGRFSGRQFSNSRSEMNVSTLELGDSALYLCASSPGATSTDTQYFGPGTRLTVL.